This T cell receptor (beta chain) appears in the sequencing data of a study of molecular identifiers for immune sequencing clone quantification (dated by TCRdb to the late 2010s). Background for the entire study: For a replicate experiment, RNA from around 20,000 or 100,000 naive CD8 T cells was divided into five aliquots, and four of the five aliquots were sequenced. The study was a methods study using CD8 T cells to benchmark molecular-identifier clustering-based TCR repertoire sequencing (MIDCIRS) and TCR RNA copy counting.

Taken from the germline V gene, the CDR1 and CDR2 loops are MNHNS and SASEGT. The CDR3 contains 16 residues, cysteine and phenylalanine counted. Just the 48-base CDR3 DNA is kept, in frame starting at base 1. Trimming accounts for 2 bases at V and 2 bases at J, while the number of junction bases matched to no gene is 5. Only a few counts were recorded for this clonotype. No antigen is known for it. The record has no base qualities; no much larger clone is one base away. What the research found in general, with its limitations: Clones above 20 RNA copies held over 97% of molecules in CMV-specific effector cells but under 1% in naive cells. Spiked-in Jurkat TCR RNA equivalent to a single cell was reported to be detectable even among some 910,000 naive CD8 T cells. Modeling gave roughly 2.9 recovered TCR RNA copies per cell versus 8 to 10 by digital PCR, implying 25% to 30% capture efficiency. The naive libraries included spiked-in Jurkat TCR RNA (around 9 copies' worth), and this Jurkat TCR RNA is not part of the donor repertoire. When barcode sub-clustering was omitted, TCR diversity was inflated by chimeric consensus sequences, with chimeras reaching as high as 47%. The sizes of highly expanded clones could end up underestimated when identical TCR molecules share a barcode.

The library was built by means of PCR. Reads for this sample came from a NextSeq 500. Bulk TCR libraries were made following a previously described method, with the TCR primers given in Table S5. The Qiagen AllPrep DNA/RNA kit was used to purify total RNA. Before any analysis, reads coming from multiple sequencing runs of the same library were combined into one pool. The authors' analysis ran thus. Reads were retained only if the reads had an exact TCR constant sequence, and the retained reads were trimmed to 150 nt and grouped according to their 12-nt molecular barcodes. Within each barcode group, reads were sub-clustered at a 15% Levenshtein threshold, and quality-weighted consensus sequences were built per RNA molecule. Non-functional sequences were removed, as were lower-count sequences one edit away from another. On the basis of fitting two negative binomial distributions, barcode sub-clusters with fewer than 20% of the maximum read count were discarded. Using fastp at Q25 and MiXCR, TCRdb reprocessed the public reads and kept productive beta chains. Rows are unified per CDR3 protein, each entry keeping the most common DNA and genes. The V and J calls shown here were made by TCRdb, not taken from the authors' results. The sample profile shows hundreds of thousands of distinct CDR3 sequences; roughly 23% of them were found once. The ten largest make up about 0.8% of the sample.

Libraries of naive CD8 T cells were generated from about 20,000 to 1,000,000 sorted cells, with 10%, 30% or 50% of the purified RNA used. Naive CD8 T cells were FACS-sorted as CD8+CD4-CCR7+CD45RA+ on a BD FACSAria II into RLT Plus buffer. Around 10 TCR copies' worth of Jurkat RNA were spiked into roughly 19,000-1,000,000 naive CD8 T cell samples to test detection sensitivity. CD8 T cells were enriched with RosetteSep CD8+ T Cell Enrichment Cocktail and Ficoll-Paque, followed by ACK red cell lysis. What was sequenced was naive CD8+ T cells from blood, with Jurkat cell RNA spiked in. Reading the label with the study, this specimen's cell subset or site is: FACS-sorted CD8+CD4-CCR7+CD45RA+ naive T cells. The rearranged segments are TRBV6-1 and TRBJ2-3; TRBD2 matches 9 bases in the middle. This sequence originates from a human donor in good health. Some libraries in this study had Jurkat cell RNA spiked in. The CDR3 corresponds to CASSERVAGVTDTQYF. The DNA sequence is given as TGTGCCAGCAGTGAAAGGGTAGCGGGGGTCACAGATACGCAGTATTTT.